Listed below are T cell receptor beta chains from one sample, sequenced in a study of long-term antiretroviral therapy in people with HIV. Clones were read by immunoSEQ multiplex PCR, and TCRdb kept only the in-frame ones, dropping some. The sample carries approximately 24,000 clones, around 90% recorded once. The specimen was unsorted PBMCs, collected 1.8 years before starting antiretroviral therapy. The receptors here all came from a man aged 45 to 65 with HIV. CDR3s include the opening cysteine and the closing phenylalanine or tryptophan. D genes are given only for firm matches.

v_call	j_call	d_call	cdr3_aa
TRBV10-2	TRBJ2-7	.	CASSANPKSYEQYF
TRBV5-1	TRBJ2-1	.	CASSWRASSYNEQFF
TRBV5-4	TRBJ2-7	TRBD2	CASSLAGTSGRRVYF
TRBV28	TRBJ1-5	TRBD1	CASPPGQGRSNQPQHF
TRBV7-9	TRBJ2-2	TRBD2	CASSGPTSVTGELFF
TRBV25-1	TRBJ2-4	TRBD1	CASRGMDRGSIQYF
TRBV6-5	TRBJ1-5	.	CASSYSVKEPQHF
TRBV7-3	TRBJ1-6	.	CASSLYKNSPLHF
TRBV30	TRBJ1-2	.	CAWSYLGGVGYGYTF
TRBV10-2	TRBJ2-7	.	CASGIRYEQYF
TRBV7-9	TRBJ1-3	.	CASSFPRVLAGNTIYF